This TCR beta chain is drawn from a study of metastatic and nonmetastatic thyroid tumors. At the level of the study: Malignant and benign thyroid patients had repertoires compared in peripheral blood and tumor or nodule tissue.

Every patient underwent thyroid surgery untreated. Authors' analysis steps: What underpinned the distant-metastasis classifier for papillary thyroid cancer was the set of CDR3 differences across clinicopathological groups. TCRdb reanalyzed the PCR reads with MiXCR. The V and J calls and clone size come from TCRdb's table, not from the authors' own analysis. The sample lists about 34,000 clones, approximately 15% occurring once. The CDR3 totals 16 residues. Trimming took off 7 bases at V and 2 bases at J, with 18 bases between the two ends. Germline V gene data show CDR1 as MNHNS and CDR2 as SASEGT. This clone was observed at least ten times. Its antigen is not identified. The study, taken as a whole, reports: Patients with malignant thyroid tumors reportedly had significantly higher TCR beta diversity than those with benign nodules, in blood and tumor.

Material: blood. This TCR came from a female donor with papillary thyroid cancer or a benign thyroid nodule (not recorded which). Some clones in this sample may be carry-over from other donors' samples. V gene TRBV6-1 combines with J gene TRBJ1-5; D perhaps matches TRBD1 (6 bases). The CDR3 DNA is TGTGCCAGCACCCCTCGGGGGGACATGGGCAATCAGCCCCAGCATTTT. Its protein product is CASTPRGDMGNQPQHF.